One T cell receptor beta chain is described in this entry. Antigen unknown. Between the trimmed V and J ends, which lost 5 bases and 7 bases, there was a span of 21 bases. The CDR3 has 14 amino acids. The germline V gene encodes CDR1 DFQATT and CDR2 SNEGSKA (reference sequence). The sample is drawn from a study of CD8+CD57+ T cells in acquired aplastic anemia. For the study at large: Sorted CD4+ and CD8+ cells yielded DNA averaging around 3.2 ug.

Only patients with CD8+CD57+ cell expansion on flow cytometry were chosen for sequencing. The patients, all of them, had severe acquired aplastic anemia. According to the study, genomic DNA was the template for TCR beta VDJ and CDR3 profiling. From the reads, TCRdb called clonotypes with MiXCR, one entry per CDR3 protein. The sample records about 95,000 distinct CDR3 sequences, roughly 70% being singletons. Notes on the study in general: Comparison of patients with controls identified approximately 28 shared CD8+ CDR3 sequences. Significant differences in CD8+ Simpson's diversity were not observed between patients and controls.

Sequenced: sorted CD4+, CD8+, or CD8+CD57+ T cells (not recorded which) from PBMCs. The V call is TRBV20-1, the J call TRBJ2-7; D ambiguous. This TCR came from a human donor with aplastic anemia. In nucleotides, the CDR3 is TGCAGTGCTGGAACGGACGGGTCTGGTCATGAGCAGTACTTC. Translating it yields CSAGTDGSGHEQYF.